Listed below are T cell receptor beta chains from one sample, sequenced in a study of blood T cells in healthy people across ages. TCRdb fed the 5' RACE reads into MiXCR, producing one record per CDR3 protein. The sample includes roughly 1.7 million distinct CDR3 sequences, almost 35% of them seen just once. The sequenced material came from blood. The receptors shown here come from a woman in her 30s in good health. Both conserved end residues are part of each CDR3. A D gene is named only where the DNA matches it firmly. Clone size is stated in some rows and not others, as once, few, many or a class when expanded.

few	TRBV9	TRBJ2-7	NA	TGTGCCAGCAGCCCTTATCTGGGGCGATCCAGGGATCGGTCCTACGAGCAGTACTTC	CASSPYLGRSRDRSYEQYF
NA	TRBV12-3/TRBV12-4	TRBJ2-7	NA	TGTGCCAGCAGACCAGGACATCTGATCTCCTACGAGCAGTACTTC	CASRPGHLISYEQYF
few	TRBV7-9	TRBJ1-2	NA	TGTGCCAGCAGCTTCTCAGGGCGCAACTATGGCTACACCTTC	CASSFSGRNYGYTF
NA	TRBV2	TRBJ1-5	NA	TGTGCCAGCAGCGCCGGGCAGGTGAAGAATCAGCCCCAGCATTTT	CASSAGQVKNQPQHF
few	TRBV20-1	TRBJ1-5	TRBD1	TGCAGTGCTAGAGATCCGACAGGGAGAGGCAATCAGCCCCAGCATTTT	CSARDPTGRGNQPQHF
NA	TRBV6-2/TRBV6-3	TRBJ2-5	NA	TGTGCCAGCAGTTACTCGGGGATGAAGTACTTC	CASSYSGMKYF
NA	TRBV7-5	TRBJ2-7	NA	TGTATCTCCTCGGCTAGCGGGAGAAGTTACGAGCAGTACTTC	CISSASGRSYEQYF
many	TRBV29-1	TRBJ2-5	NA	TGCAGCGTCGGACAAGCTTCAGCAGAGACCCAGTACTTC	CSVGQASAETQYF
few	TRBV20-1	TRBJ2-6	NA	TGCAGTGCCAGGCCAGGGGGGAGCTCTGGGGCCAACGTCCTGACTTTC	CSARPGGSSGANVLTF
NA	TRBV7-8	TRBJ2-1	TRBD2	TGTGCCAGCAGCCGACCCCGGATAGCGGGAGGCAATGAGCAGTTCTTC	CASSRPRIAGGNEQFF
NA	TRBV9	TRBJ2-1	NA	TGTGCCAGCAGCCCCGGCAGGGCCGGTGAGCAGTTCTTC	CASSPGRAGEQFF
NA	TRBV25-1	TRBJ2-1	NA	TGTGCCAGCATGGGGGCGTTACGTTATAGTGAGCAGTTCTTC	CASMGALRYSEQFF
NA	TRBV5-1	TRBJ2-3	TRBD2	TGCGCCAGCAGCCTCCGCCATAGCGGGAGTACAGATACGCAGTATTTT	CASSLRHSGSTDTQYF
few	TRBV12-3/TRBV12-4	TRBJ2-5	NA	TGTGCCAGCAGTTTAAGTTTACGGATCCTGTACTTC	CASSLSLRILYF
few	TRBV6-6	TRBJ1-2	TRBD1	TGTGCCAGCAGTCTAATGGGACAGGGGAAGTATGGCTACACCTTC	CASSLMGQGKYGYTF
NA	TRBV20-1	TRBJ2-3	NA	TGCAGTGCTAGAGATAGCAGGGGGGGATCAGATACGCAGTATTTT	CSARDSRGGSDTQYF
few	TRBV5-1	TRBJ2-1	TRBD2	TGCGCCAGCAGCTTAGCGGGATTTGACTACAATGAGCAGTTCTTC	CASSLAGFDYNEQFF
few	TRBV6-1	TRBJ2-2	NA	TGTGCCAGCTACCTTTGGGGTGGGGGTACCGGGGAGCTGTTTTTT	CASYLWGGGTGELFF
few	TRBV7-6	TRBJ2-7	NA	TGTGCCAGCAGCTCTAGTGCTGTATCCTACGAGCAGTACTTC	CASSSSAVSYEQYF
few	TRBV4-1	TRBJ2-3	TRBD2	TGCGCCAGCAGTCAGATGGGACTAGTCACAGATACGCAGTATTTT	CASSQMGLVTDTQYF
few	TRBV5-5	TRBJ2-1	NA	TGTGCCAGCAGCTTGGCGCCTAGCGCCTTGAGGAACAATGAGCAGTTCTTC	CASSLAPSALRNNEQFF
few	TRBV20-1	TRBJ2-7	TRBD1	TGCAGTGCGGAGGAACAGGGGGCCTACGAGCAGTACTTC	CSAEEQGAYEQYF
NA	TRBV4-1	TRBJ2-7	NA	TGCGCCAGCAGCCAAGATTGGGGCCAGCAGCAGTACTTC	CASSQDWGQQQYF
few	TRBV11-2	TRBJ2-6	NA	TGTGCCAGCAGCTTCCGGGCCGGATATGGGGCCAACGTCCTGACTTTC	CASSFRAGYGANVLTF
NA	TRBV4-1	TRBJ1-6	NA	TGCGCCAGCAGCCAAGGTGATAGCTCCTATAATTCACCCCTCCACTTT	CASSQGDSSYNSPLHF
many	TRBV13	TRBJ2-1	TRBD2	TGTGCCAGCAGCTCACTAGCGGGAGCTGGGAATGAGCAGTTCTTC	CASSSLAGAGNEQFF
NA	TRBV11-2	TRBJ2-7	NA	TGTGCCAGCAGCTTTTTGAGGGACTTCGACGAGCAGTACTTC	CASSFLRDFDEQYF
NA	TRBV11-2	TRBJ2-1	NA	TGTGCCGGCAGCTTACAGCGAAATGAGCAGTTCTTC	CAGSLQRNEQFF
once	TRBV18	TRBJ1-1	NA	TGTGCCAGTCGATGGGGAGAGCGGAACACTGAAGCTTTCTTT	CASRWGERNTEAFF